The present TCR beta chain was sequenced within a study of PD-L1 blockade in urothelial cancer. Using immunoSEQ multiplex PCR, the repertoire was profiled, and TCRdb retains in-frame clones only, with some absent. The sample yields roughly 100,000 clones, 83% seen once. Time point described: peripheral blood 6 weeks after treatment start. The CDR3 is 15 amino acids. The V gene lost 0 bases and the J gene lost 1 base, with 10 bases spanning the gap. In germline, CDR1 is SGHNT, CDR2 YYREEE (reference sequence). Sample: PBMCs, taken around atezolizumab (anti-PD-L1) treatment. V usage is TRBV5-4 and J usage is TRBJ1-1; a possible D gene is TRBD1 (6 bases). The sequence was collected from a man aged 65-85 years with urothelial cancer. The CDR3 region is CASSLEGGWNTEAFF. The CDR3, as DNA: TGTGCCAGCAGCTTGGAGGGGGGGTGGAACACTGAAGCTTTCTTT.